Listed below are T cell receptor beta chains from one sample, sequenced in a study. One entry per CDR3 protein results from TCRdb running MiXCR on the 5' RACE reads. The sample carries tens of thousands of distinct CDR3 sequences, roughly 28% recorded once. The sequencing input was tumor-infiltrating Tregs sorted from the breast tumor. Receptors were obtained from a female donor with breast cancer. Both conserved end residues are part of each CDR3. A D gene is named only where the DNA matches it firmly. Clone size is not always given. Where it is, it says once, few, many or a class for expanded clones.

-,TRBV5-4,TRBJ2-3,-,CASSLDPLTTDTQYF,TGTGCCAGCAGCTTGGATCCACTTACAACAGATACGCAGTATTTT
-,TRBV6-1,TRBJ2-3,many,CASSMGGDTQYF,TGTGCCAGCAGCATGGGGGGAGATACGCAGTATTTT
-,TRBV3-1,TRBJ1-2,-,CASSQDLRRYTF,TGTGCCAGCAGCCAAGATCTAAGGAGATACACCTTC
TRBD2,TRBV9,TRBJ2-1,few,CASSVGLAVYNEQFF,TGTGCCAGCAGCGTAGGTCTAGCGGTCTACAATGAGCAGTTCTTC
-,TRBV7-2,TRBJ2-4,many,CASSARGEKNIQYF,TGTGCCAGCAGCGCACGGGGCGAGAAAAACATTCAGTACTTC
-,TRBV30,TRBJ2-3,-,CAWKLATDTQYF,TGTGCCTGGAAACTAGCCACAGATACGCAGTATTTT
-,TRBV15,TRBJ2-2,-,CATSGQGFTGELFF,TGTGCCACCAGCGGCCAGGGTTTCACCGGGGAGCTGTTTTTT
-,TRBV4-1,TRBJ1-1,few,CASSPRWRDTEAFF,TGCGCCAGCAGCCCCCGATGGAGGGACACTGAAGCTTTCTTT
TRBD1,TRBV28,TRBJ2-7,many,CASRPTGGWGEQYF,TGTGCCAGCAGACCAACAGGGGGTTGGGGCGAGCAGTACTTC
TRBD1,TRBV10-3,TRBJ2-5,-,CAISESTGQETQYF,TGTGCCATCAGTGAGTCGACAGGGCAAGAGACCCAGTACTTC
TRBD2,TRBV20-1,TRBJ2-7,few,CSAHPLLAGGPGEQYF,TGCAGTGCTCATCCCCTACTAGCGGGAGGGCCGGGGGAGCAGTACTTC
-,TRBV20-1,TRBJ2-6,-,CSAGRSEGSGANVLTF,TGCAGTGCTGGCCGATCGGAGGGATCTGGGGCCAACGTCCTGACTTTC
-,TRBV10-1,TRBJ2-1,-,CASSECRRGFNYNEQFF,TGCGCCAGCAGTGAGTGCCGTCGCGGATTTAACTACAATGAGCAGTTCTTC
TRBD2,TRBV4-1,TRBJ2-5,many,CASSQQIVAGRKETQYF,TGCGCCAGCAGCCAACAAATAGTAGCGGGGAGGAAAGAGACCCAGTACTTC
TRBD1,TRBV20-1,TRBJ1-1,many,CSASRSGTGVNTEAFF,TGCAGTGCTAGCCGCTCCGGGACAGGGGTTAACACTGAAGCTTTCTTT
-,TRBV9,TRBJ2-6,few,CASSVASVSGANVLTF,TGTGCCAGCAGCGTAGCCTCGGTCTCTGGGGCCAACGTCCTGACTTTC
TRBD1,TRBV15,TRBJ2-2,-,CATSSLGLLDRGDGELFF,TGTGCCACCAGCAGTCTGGGGCTATTGGACAGGGGGGACGGGGAGCTGTTTTTT
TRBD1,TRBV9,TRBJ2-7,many,CASSVGQGAYEQYF,TGTGCCAGCAGCGTAGGCCAGGGGGCCTACGAGCAGTACTTC
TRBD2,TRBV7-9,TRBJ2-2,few,CASSPRGAGYTGELFF,TGTGCCAGCAGCCCCCGGGGAGCGGGGTACACCGGGGAGCTGTTTTTT
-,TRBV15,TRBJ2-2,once,CATSPAVSSGELFF,TGTGCCACCAGCCCGGCAGTATCTTCCGGGGAGCTGTTTTTT
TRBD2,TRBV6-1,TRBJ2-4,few,CASSDPFSGGPGKNIQYF,TGTGCCAGCAGTGACCCCTTTAGCGGGGGGCCAGGGAAAAACATTCAGTACTTC
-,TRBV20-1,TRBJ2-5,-,CSARDLSGGRRETQYF,TGCAGTGCTAGAGATCTTAGCGGAGGGAGACGGGAGACCCAGTACTTC
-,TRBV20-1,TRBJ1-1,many,CSANTENTEAFF,TGCAGTGCCAATACAGAGAACACTGAAGCTTTCTTT
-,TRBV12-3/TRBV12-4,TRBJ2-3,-,CASSPRTVSSTQYF,TGTGCCAGCAGTCCGAGGACGGTCTCCTCTACGCAGTATTTT
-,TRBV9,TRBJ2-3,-,CASSVAGQGGDTQYF,TGTGCCAGCAGCGTAGCCGGGCAGGGTGGGGATACGCAGTATTTT
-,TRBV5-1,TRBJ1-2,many,CASAEGANYGYTF,TGCGCTAGCGCGGAGGGGGCTAACTATGGCTACACCTTC
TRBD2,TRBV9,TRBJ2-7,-,CASSPGGAPYEQYF,TGTGCCAGCAGCCCGGGAGGGGCACCCTACGAGCAGTACTTC
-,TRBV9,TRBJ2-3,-,CASSVGLSDPPDTQYF,TGTGCCAGCAGCGTAGGTTTAAGTGACCCCCCAGATACGCAGTATTTT
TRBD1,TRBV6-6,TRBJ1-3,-,CASSPTGDGGNTIYF,TGTGCCAGCAGCCCGACAGGGGACGGTGGAAACACCATATATTTT
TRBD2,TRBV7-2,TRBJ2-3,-,CASSEIRLAGGADTQYF,TGTGCCAGCAGCGAGATTCGACTAGCGGGAGGAGCAGATACGCAGTATTTT
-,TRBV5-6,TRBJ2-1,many,CASSSSVSSYNEQFF,TGTGCCAGCAGCTCTTCAGTGAGCTCCTACAATGAGCAGTTCTTC
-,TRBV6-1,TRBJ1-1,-,CASSESWVQEEAFF,TGTGCCAGCAGTGAAAGTTGGGTACAGGAGGAAGCTTTCTTT
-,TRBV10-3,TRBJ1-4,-,CAISENGEKLFF,TGTGCCATCAGTGAGAACGGCGAAAAACTGTTTTTT
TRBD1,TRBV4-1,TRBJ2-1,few,CASSLQGFGNEQFF,TGCGCCAGCAGCCTACAGGGGTTCGGCAATGAGCAGTTCTTC
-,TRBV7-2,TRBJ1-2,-,CASSSLDFGRANYGYTF,TGTGCCAGCAGCTCTCTGGATTTTGGGAGGGCTAACTATGGCTACACCTTC
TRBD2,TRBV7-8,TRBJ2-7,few,CASSLRLMGLAGGYYEQYF,TGTGCCAGCAGCCTTAGGCTAATGGGACTAGCGGGAGGCTACTACGAGCAGTACTTC
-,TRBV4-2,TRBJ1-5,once,CASSQPPNQPQHF,TGTGCCAGCAGCCAACCACCCAATCAGCCCCAGCATTTT
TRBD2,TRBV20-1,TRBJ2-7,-,CSARDATSERDEQYF,TGCAGTGCTAGAGACGCGACTAGCGAGAGGGACGAGCAGTACTTC
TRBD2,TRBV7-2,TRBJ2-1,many,CASSLGVFKSFGTSGYNEQFF,TGTGCCAGCAGCTTAGGAGTCTTTAAGTCCTTCGGGACTAGCGGTTACAATGAGCAGTTCTTC